This T cell receptor (beta chain) was documented in a study of T cells after posttransplantation cyclophosphamide. Per the germline V gene, CDR1 is SQVTM and CDR2 is ANQGSEA. After removal of 1 base from V and 4 bases from J, the junction contained 6 bases not matched to a gene. The CDR3 has 14 residues. Sequencing was performed with immunoSEQ multiplex PCR; in TCRdb, only in-frame clones are kept and a portion is missing. The sample holds over 15,000 clones, and no clone turns up only once. Treatment was busulfan-fludarabine conditioning, a marrow graft, and cyclophosphamide on days +3 and +4. Many counts were recorded for this clone.

The sequencing here drew on PBMCs, taken after allogeneic stem cell transplant with posttransplant cyclophosphamide. The clonotype was recovered from a female patient between 25 and 45 years old who received an allogeneic stem cell transplant from a related donor, was CMV-positive, and had no GVHD. The T cells may come from the graft donor. The J gene is TRBJ2-7, the V gene TRBV29-1; 8 nucleotides agree with TRBD2. CDR3 residues: CSVEGSGSGYEQYF. The CDR3 DNA reads as TGCAGCGTTGAAGGGAGCGGGAGCGGTTACGAGCAGTACTTC.